These 26 T cell receptor beta chains were all obtained from the same sample, sequenced in a study of blood T cell repertoires in COVID-19. Libraries were prepared by immunoSEQ multiplex PCR; TCRdb keeps only in-frame clonotypes and omits some of them. Among fewer than 120,000 clones listed, less than 85% were seen once. Sequenced input: peripheral blood. These receptors all stem from an elderly woman with acute or convalescent COVID-19.

In nucleotides, the CDR3 is TGCGCCAGCAGCCTAGCGCCCTACCGTGCTACGCAGTATTTT. Protein product: CASSLAPYRATQYF. This sequence joins TRBV4-1 and TRBJ2-3, with D perhaps matching TRBD2 (5 bases). V was trimmed by 4 bases and J by 8 bases, leaving 16 bases between them. CDR1 and CDR2 from the germline V gene are MGHRA and YSYEKL. This CDR3 is built from 14 residues.

The chain employs TRBV6-5 and TRBJ1-6, with D perhaps matching TRBD1 (6 bases). V was clipped by 0 bases and J by 14 bases, with 8 bases between them. Germline V gene lookup returns CDR1 MNHEY and CDR2 SVGAGI. The CDR3 totals 12 residues. DNA for the CDR3: TGTGCCAGCAGTTACTCTCCAGGGGCCCTCCACTTT. It is translated as CASSYSPGALHF.

V is TRBV6-5 and J is TRBJ1-5, with D unresolved. The V end was cut by 11 bases, the J end by 4 bases, with 15 bases between. The CDR3 runs 13 residues. Germline CDR1 MNHEY, CDR2 SVGAGI. CDR3 DNA: TGTGCCTCCGCGGCTCTCCTTAATCAGCCCCAGCATTTT. This codes for CASAALLNQPQHF.

This chain links TRBV7-2 with TRBJ2-5; 9 positions agree with TRBD2. With 1 base clipped from V and 4 bases from J, the junction kept 1 base outside the gene matches. Germline CDR1 SGHTA, CDR2 FQGNSA. This CDR3 is built from 14 residues. CDR3 nucleotide sequence: TGTGCCAGCAGCTTAGTGCGGGGGGGAGAGACCCAGTACTTC. Protein sequence: CASSLVRGGETQYF.

The chain uses TRBV21-1 and TRBJ2-7; the table's D call of TRBD2 was not tested on the DNA. TRBV21-1 is a listed pseudogene. The length of the CDR3 is 15 residues. As DNA, the CDR3 is TGTGCCAGCAGTGCTGCGGAGGGCCCCCCCTACGAGCAGTACTTC. Translating gives CASSAAEGPPYEQYF.

The chain is built from TRBV19 and TRBJ2-7; a weak D match, TRBD2 (5 bases). Trimming removed 1 base at V and 6 bases at J, with 16 bases between. Germline CDR1 LNHDA, CDR2 SQIVND (reference sequence). The CDR3 covers 15 residues. Here the CDR3 reads CASSIVGGGVLEQYF. CDR3 sequence (DNA): TGTGCCAGTAGTATAGTCGGCGGAGGTGTCCTCGAGCAGTACTTC.

For the CDR3, the DNA is TGCGCCAGCAGCTTGGGACAAAGCACAGATACGCAGTATTTT. It yields the protein CASSLGQSTDTQYF. The chain carries TRBV5-1 and TRBJ2-3; D unclear. The V gene's germline CDR1 is SGHRS and CDR2 YFSETQ. The CDR3 runs 14 residues. Trimming pared 0 bases from V and 0 bases from J, leaving 5 bases between.

The rearrangement uses TRBV28 and TRBJ2-7, with TRBD2 matching 10 bases. The V segment lost 5 bases and the J segment 3 bases; nucleotides outside the gene matches: 4. The germline CDR1 and CDR2 sequences are MDHEN and SYDVKM. The CDR3 totals 14 residues. The chain's CDR3 is CASSLLAGNYEQYF. Written as DNA, the CDR3 is TGTGCCAGCAGTCTACTAGCGGGAAACTACGAGCAGTACTTC.

The V gene is TRBV5-1, the J gene TRBJ1-1; D gene uncertain. This CDR3 comprises 14 residues. Trimming removed 6 bases at V and 4 bases at J, with 16 bases between. Germline V lookup: CDR1 SGHRS, CDR2 YFSETQ. The CDR3 here is CASTLRSGPTEAFF. CDR3 in DNA: TGCGCCAGCACCCTAAGGTCTGGGCCCACTGAAGCTTTCTTT. Looking up the rest from reference TRBV5-1 and TRBJ1-1 gives the full variable domain: KAGVTQTPRYLIKTRGQQVTLSCSPISGHRSVSWYQQTPGQGLQFLFEYFSETQRNKGNFPGRFSGRQFSNSRSEMNVSTLELGDSALYLCASTLRSGPTEAFFGQGTRLTVV.

V is TRBV5-1 and J is TRBJ2-3, with D possibly TRBD1 on 6 matching bases. Germline V CDR1 and CDR2: SGHRS, YFSETQ. V dropped 4 bases and J dropped 0 bases, with 18 bases sitting between them. This CDR3 comprises 17 residues. CDR3 loop: CASSLGTRLTSTDTQYF. CDR3 nucleotide sequence: TGCGCCAGCAGCCTAGGGACACGCCTAACTAGCACAGATACGCAGTATTTT.

The chain joins TRBV19 to TRBJ2-7; D is unclear. V lost 3 bases and J 0 bases, leaving 9 bases between the germline ends. The V gene's germline CDR1 is LNHDA and CDR2 SQIVND (reference sequence). The CDR3 is made up of 14 amino acids. Here the CDR3 DNA reads TGTGCCAGTAGTATGAGTGTAAGCTCCTACGAGCAGTACTTC. Its translation: CASSMSVSSYEQYF.

The rearrangement links TRBV11-3 to TRBJ1-5; 8 positions agree with TRBD1. The CDR3 has 15 residues. Losses at the gene ends were 8 bases for V and 1 base for J; bases not matched to a gene: 7. Per the germline V gene, CDR1 is SGHNT and CDR2 is YENEEA. The CDR3 spells CASGDRTGSNQPQHF. CDR3 in DNA: TGTGCCAGCGGGGATCGGACAGGGAGCAATCAGCCCCAGCATTTT.

The J gene is TRBJ2-1, the V gene TRBV9; 8 bases are shared with TRBD2. V trimming: 0 bases; J trimming: 7 bases; junction bases outside the gene matches: 9. Germline CDR1 reads SGDLS; CDR2 reads YYNGEE. CDR3 size: 16 residues. The CDR3 DNA reads TGTGCCAGCAGCGTAGCCGCCGGGAGGGCCGGGAATGAGCAGTTCTTC. Protein sequence: CASSVAAGRAGNEQFF.

The gene calls are TRBV30 and TRBJ1-2; no clear D gene. The CDR3 extends over 15 amino acids. Trimming took off 0 bases at V and 4 bases at J, with 15 bases between the two ends. Germline V gene sequence: CDR1 GTSNPN, CDR2 SVGIG (reference sequence). The CDR3 DNA reads TGTGCCTGGAGTGTATCCGGCCCAGAGGGCTATGGCTACACCTTC. Translating it yields CAWSVSGPEGYGYTF. Looking up the rest from reference TRBV30 and TRBJ1-2 gives the full variable domain: SQTIHQWPATLVQPVGSPLSLECTVEGTSNPNLYWYRQAAGRGLQLLFYSVGIGQISSEVPQNLSASRPQDRQFILSSKKLLLSDSGFYLCAWSVSGPEGYGYTFGSGTRLTVV.

This clone was picked up many times. V usage is TRBV19 and J usage is TRBJ1-1; 8 bases match TRBD1. Germline CDR1 is LNHDA and CDR2 is SQIVND (reference sequence). This CDR3 has 12 residues. V dropped 7 bases and J dropped 4; count of bases not matched to a gene: 2. CDR3 residues: CASTDRGTEAFF. Written as DNA, the CDR3 is TGTGCCAGTACCGACAGGGGCACTGAAGCTTTCTTT.

The V call is TRBV7-6, the J call TRBJ1-4; D is perhaps TRBD1 (5 bases). Between the trimmed V and J ends, which lost 5 bases and 1 base, there was a span of 14 bases. The CDR3 consists of 16 residues. In germline, CDR1 is SGHVS, CDR2 FNYEAQ. The CDR3 sequence is CASSTGAGGTNEKLFF. The CDR3 DNA is TGTGCCAGCAGCACAGGAGCGGGGGGAACTAATGAAAAACTGTTTTTT.

This clone was detected a few times. The CDR3 DNA reads as TGTGCCAGCAGCTTGGGGCCCCTTAGGGGGACTGAAGCTTTCTTT. This encodes CASSLGPLRGTEAFF. The gene calls are TRBV5-4 and TRBJ1-1; the D gene is possibly TRBD1 (6 bases). Trimming removed 0 bases from V and 5 bases from J, with 14 bases in between. Germline CDR1 and CDR2: SGHNT and YYREEE (reference sequence). The CDR3 has 15 amino acids.

The chain is built from TRBV24-1 and TRBJ2-3; D is perhaps TRBD2 (5 bases). The V gene lost 4 bases and the J gene lost 9 bases, with 13 bases spanning the gap. CDR1 is KGHDR, CDR2 SFDVKD, per germline. This CDR3 is 13 amino acids long. The CDR3 sequence: CATSDRRRYTQYF. DNA for the CDR3: TGTGCCACCAGTGACCGACGGAGGTACACGCAGTATTTT.

This clone came up a few times. The chain links TRBV7-2 to TRBJ2-7; D perhaps matches TRBD1 (5 bases). Trimming took off 3 bases at V and 3 bases at J, with 15 bases between the two ends. Germline V gene data show CDR1 as SGHTA and CDR2 as FQGNSA. The CDR3 extends over 15 amino acids. The CDR3 region is CASSLSQGSGYEQYF. In nucleotides, the CDR3 is TGTGCCAGCAGCTTGTCCCAGGGATCGGGCTACGAGCAGTACTTC.

This rearrangement joins TRBV27 to TRBJ1-4; 9 positions match TRBD1. The germline gives CDR1 MNHEY, CDR2 SMNVEV (reference sequence). This CDR3 is built from 16 residues. Trimming at V came to 6 bases and at J to 5 bases, leaving 10 bases not matched to a gene. The CDR3 reads CASRRGTGQLNEKLFF. The CDR3 DNA follows: TGTGCCAGCAGGAGAGGGACAGGGCAGCTCAATGAAAAACTGTTTTTT.

The chain has TRBV6-6 and TRBJ2-7; 9 bases are shared with TRBD1. Germline V CDR1 and CDR2: MNHNY, SVGAGI (reference sequence). With 6 bases clipped from V and 2 bases from J, the junction kept 8 bases outside the gene matches. CDR3 size: 15 residues. The CDR3: CASSLDRGYPYEQYF. The CDR3 bases are TGTGCCAGCAGCCTGGACAGGGGATACCCCTACGAGCAGTACTTC.

In its sample, this clone was seen a few times. This sequence joins TRBV7-2 and TRBJ1-3; D unresolved. Trimming shortened V by 1 base and J by 4 bases, and 8 bases separated the two germline ends. The CDR3 has 14 residues. Per the germline V gene, CDR1 is SGHTA and CDR2 is FQGNSA. The CDR3 bases are TGTGCCAGCAGCTTAGGAGGGCCCGGAAACACCATATATTTT. Translated: CASSLGGPGNTIYF.

This clone was picked up a small number of times. V is TRBV19 and J is TRBJ1-2, with no clear D. The germline V and J ends were trimmed by 5 bases and 6 bases, with 25 bases remaining between them. The CDR3 length is 17 residues. Germline V gene data show CDR1 as LNHDA and CDR2 as SQIVND (reference sequence). CDR3 amino acids: CASSATSRTFLGDGYTF. The CDR3 region has the DNA TGTGCCAGTAGTGCCACATCCAGGACGTTCCTCGGGGATGGCTACACCTTC.

This CDR3 reads CAISDRGQDTQYF. The CDR3 DNA reads TGTGCCATCAGTGACAGGGGGCAAGATACGCAGTATTTT. The chain links TRBV10-3 to TRBJ2-3; TRBD1 matches 8 bases. The V gene's germline CDR1 is ENHRY and CDR2 SYGVKD. V lost 3 bases to trimming and J lost 5 bases; unmatched junction nucleotides: 1. The CDR3 covers 13 residues.

V and J are TRBV29-1 and TRBJ2-3; D is ambiguous. Trimming removed 3 bases from V and 2 bases from J, with 6 bases in between. This CDR3 is built from 12 residues. The germline V gene has CDR1 SQVTM and CDR2 ANQGSEA. The CDR3 sequence: CSVDGFTDTQYF. The CDR3, as DNA: TGCAGCGTTGACGGGTTCACAGATACGCAGTATTTT.

This chain connects TRBV6-5 to TRBJ2-1; D possibly corresponds to TRBD2 (5 bases). The V gene lost 6 bases and the J gene lost 1 base, with 10 bases spanning the gap. The CDR3 sequence is 14 residues long. The germline V gene encodes CDR1 MNHEY and CDR2 SVGAGI. CDR3 DNA sequence: TGTGCCAGCAGCCGACGGGAATCCTACAATGAGCAGTTCTTC. This translates into CASSRRESYNEQFF.